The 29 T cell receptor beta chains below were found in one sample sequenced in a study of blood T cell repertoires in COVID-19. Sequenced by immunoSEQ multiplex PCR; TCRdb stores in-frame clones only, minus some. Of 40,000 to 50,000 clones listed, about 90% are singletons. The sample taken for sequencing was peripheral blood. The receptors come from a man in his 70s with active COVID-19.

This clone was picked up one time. The CDR3: CASSQSGSYEQYF. The CDR3 DNA sequence: TGTGCCAGCAGTCAGAGCGGCTCCTACGAGCAGTACTTC. The rearrangement joins TRBV6-5 to TRBJ2-7; perhaps TRBD2 as D (5 bases). The CDR3 runs 13 residues. V was shortened by 5 bases and J by 0 bases, with 8 bases between the two germline ends. CDR1 and CDR2 (germline): MNHEY, SVGAGI.

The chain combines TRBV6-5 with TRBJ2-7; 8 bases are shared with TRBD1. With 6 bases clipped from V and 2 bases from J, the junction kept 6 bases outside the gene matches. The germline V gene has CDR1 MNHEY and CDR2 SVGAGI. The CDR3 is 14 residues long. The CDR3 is CASRIGQGAYEQYF. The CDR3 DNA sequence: TGTGCCAGCAGAATAGGACAGGGTGCCTACGAGCAGTACTTC.

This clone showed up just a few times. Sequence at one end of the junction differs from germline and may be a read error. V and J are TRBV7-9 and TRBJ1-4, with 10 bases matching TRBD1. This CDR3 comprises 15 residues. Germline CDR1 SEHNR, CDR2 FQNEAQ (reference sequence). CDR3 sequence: CASSSGQGSAEKLFF. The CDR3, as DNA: TGTGCAAGCAGCTCGGGACAGGGGTCGGCTGAAAAACTGTTTTTT. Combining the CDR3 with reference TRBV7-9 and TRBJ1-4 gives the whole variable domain DTGVSQNPRHKITKRGQNVTFRCDPISEHNRLYWYRQTLGQGPEFLTYFQNEAQLEKSRLLSDRFSAERPKGSFSTLEIQRTEQGDSAMYLCASSSGQGSAEKLFFGSGTQLSVL.

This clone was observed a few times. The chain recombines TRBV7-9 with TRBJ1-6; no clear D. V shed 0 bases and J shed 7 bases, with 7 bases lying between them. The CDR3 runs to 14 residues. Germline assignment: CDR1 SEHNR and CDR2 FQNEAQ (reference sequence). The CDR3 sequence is CASSLAPANSPLHF. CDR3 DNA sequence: TGTGCCAGCAGCTTAGCGCCTGCGAATTCACCCCTCCACTTT.

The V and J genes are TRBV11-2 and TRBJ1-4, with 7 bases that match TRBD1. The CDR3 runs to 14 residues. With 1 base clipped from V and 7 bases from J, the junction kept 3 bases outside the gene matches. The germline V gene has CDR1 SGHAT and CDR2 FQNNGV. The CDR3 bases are TGTGCCAGCAGCTTAGGACAGGGTGGTGAAAAACTGTTTTTT. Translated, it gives CASSLGQGGEKLFF.

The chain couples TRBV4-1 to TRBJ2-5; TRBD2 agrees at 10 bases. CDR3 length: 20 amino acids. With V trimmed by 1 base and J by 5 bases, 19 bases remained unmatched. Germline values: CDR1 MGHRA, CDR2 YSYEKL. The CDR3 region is CASSQVGLAGDPALRETQYF. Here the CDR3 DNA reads TGCGCCAGCAGCCAAGTAGGGCTAGCGGGGGACCCAGCCCTACGGGAGACCCAGTACTTC.

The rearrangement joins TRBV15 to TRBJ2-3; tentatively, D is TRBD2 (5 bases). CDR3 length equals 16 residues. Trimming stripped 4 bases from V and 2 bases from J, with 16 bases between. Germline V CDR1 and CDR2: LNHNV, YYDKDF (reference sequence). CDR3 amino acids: CATSIRTRPLTDTQYF. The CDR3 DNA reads TGTGCCACCAGCATCCGAACTAGGCCTCTCACAGATACGCAGTATTTT.

The CDR3 loop is CAIGTSGESSTDTQYF. The CDR3 DNA reads TGTGCCATCGGGACTAGCGGGGAGTCTAGCACAGATACGCAGTATTTT. The chain links TRBV10-3 to TRBJ2-3; 13 bases are shared with TRBD2. CDR3 length equals 16 residues. V gave up 8 bases and J gave up 0 bases; unmatched junction bases: 5. Germline CDR1 reads ENHRY; CDR2 reads SYGVKD.

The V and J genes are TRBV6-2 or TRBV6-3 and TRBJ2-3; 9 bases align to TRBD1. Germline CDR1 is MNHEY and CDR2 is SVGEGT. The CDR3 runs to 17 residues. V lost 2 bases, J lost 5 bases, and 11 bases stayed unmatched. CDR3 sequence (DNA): TGTGCCAGCAGTTACACCCACAGGGGGCGCTGGGGAGATACGCAGTATTTT. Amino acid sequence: CASSYTHRGRWGDTQYF.

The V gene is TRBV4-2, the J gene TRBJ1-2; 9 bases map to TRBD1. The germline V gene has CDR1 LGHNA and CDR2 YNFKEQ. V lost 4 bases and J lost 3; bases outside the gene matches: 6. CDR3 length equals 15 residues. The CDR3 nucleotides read TGTGCCAGCAGCCGCACAGGGGGCGAAGACTATGGCTACACCTTC. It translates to CASSRTGGEDYGYTF.

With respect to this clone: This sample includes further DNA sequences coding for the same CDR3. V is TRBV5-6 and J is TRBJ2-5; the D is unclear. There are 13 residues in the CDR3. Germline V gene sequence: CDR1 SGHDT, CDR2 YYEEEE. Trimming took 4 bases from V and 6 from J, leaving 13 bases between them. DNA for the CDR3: TGTGCCAGCAGCCCGGGTGCTGAGAAGACCCAGTACTTC. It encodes CASSPGAEKTQYF.

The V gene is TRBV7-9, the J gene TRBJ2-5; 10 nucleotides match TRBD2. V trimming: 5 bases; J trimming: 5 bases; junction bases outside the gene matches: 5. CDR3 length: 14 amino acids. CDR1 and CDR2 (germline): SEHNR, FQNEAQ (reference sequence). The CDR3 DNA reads TGTGCCAGCAGCCCGGGACTAGCGAGCGAGACCCAGTACTTC. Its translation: CASSPGLASETQYF.

In DNA form, the CDR3 reads TGTGCCAGCTCACCAGGGGGGATCACAACTAATGAAAAACTGTTTTTT. The encoded protein is CASSPGGITTNEKLFF. The V and J genes are TRBV18 and TRBJ1-4; D is possibly TRBD1 (5 bases). Germline V gene data show CDR1 as KGHSH and CDR2 as LQKENI. V was clipped by 2 bases and J by 0 bases, with 10 bases between them. This CDR3 has 16 amino acids.

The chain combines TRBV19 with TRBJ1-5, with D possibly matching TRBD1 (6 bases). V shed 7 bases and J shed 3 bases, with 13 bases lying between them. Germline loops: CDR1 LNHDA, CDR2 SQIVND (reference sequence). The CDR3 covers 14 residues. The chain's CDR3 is CASTPTGYNQPQHF. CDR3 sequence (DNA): TGTGCCAGTACCCCCACAGGGTACAATCAGCCCCAGCATTTT. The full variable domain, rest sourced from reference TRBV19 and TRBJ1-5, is DGGITQSPKYLFRKEGQNVTLSCEQNLNHDAMYWYRQDPGQGLRLIYYSQIVNDFQKGDIAEGYSVSREKKESFPLTVTSAQKNPTAFYLCASTPTGYNQPQHFGDGTRLSIL.

This chain's CDR3 is CASSLAGDFGNQPQHF. The CDR3 nucleotides read TGCGCCAGCAGCTTGGCCGGGGATTTCGGCAATCAGCCCCAGCATTTT. The rearrangement links TRBV5-1 to TRBJ1-5; no clear D. The germline gives CDR1 SGHRS, CDR2 YFSETQ. This CDR3 is built from 16 residues. V was pared by 0 bases and J by 2 bases, with 12 bases between.

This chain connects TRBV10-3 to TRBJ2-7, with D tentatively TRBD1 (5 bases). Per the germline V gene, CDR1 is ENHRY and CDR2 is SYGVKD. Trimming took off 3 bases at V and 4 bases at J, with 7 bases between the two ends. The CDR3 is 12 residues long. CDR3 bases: TGTGCCATCAGTGAAGACAGATACGAGCAGTACTTC. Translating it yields CAISEDRYEQYF.

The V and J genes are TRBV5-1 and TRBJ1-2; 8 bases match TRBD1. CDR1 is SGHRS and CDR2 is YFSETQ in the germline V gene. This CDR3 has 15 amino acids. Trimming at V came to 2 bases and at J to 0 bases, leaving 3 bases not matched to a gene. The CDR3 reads CASSLYRGANYGYTF. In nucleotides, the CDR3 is TGCGCCAGCAGCTTATACAGGGGGGCTAACTATGGCTACACCTTC.

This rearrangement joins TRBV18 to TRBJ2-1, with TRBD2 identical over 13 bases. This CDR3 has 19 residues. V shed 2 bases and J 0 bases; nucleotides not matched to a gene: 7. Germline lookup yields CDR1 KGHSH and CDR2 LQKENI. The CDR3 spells CASSPTGLAGLNSYNEQFF. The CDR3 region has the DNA TGTGCCAGCTCACCAACGGGACTAGCGGGGTTAAACTCCTACAATGAGCAGTTCTTC. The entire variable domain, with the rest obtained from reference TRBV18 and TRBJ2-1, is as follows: NAGVMQNPRHLVRRRGQEARLRCSPMKGHSHVYWYRQLPEEGLKFMVYLQKENIIDESGMPKERFSAEFPKEGPSILRIQQVVRGDSAAYFCASSPTGLAGLNSYNEQFFGPGTRLTVL.

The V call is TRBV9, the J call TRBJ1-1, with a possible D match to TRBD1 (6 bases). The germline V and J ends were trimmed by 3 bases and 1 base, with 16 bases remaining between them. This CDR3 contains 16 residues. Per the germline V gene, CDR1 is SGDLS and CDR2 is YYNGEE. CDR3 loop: CASSDRDGRGNTEAFF. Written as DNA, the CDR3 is TGTGCCAGCAGCGACAGGGACGGGAGGGGGAACACTGAAGCTTTCTTT. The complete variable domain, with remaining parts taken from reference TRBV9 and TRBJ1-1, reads DSGVTQTPKHLITATGQRVTLRCSPRSGDLSVYWYQQSLDQGLQFLIQYYNGEERAKGNILERFSAQQFPDLHSELNLSSLELGDSALYFCASSDRDGRGNTEAFFGQGTRLTVV.

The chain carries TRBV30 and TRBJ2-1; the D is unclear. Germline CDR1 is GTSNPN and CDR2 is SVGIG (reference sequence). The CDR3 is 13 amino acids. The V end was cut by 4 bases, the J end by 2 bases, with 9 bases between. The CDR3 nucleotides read TGTGCCTGGACAGTACCCACCTACAATGAGCAGTTCTTC. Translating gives CAWTVPTYNEQFF. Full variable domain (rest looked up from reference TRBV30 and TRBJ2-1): SQTIHQWPATLVQPVGSPLSLECTVEGTSNPNLYWYRQAAGRGLQLLFYSVGIGQISSEVPQNLSASRPQDRQFILSSKKLLLSDSGFYLCAWTVPTYNEQFFGPGTRLTVL.

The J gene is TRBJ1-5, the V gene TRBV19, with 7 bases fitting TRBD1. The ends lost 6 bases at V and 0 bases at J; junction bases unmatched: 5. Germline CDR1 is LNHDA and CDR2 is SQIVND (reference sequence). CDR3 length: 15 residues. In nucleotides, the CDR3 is TGTGCCAGTAGCCCTGACAGGGTTAGCAATCAGCCCCAGCATTTT. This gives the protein CASSPDRVSNQPQHF.

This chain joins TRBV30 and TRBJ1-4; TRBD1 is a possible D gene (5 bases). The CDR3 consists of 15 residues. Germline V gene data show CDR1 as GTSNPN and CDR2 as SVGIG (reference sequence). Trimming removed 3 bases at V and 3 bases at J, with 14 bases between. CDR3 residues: CAWRDNGGANEKLFF. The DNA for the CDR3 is TGTGCCTGGAGAGATAACGGGGGGGCTAATGAAAAACTGTTTTTT. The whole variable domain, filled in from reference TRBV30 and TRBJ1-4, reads SQTIHQWPATLVQPVGSPLSLECTVEGTSNPNLYWYRQAAGRGLQLLFYSVGIGQISSEVPQNLSASRPQDRQFILSSKKLLLSDSGFYLCAWRDNGGANEKLFFGSGTQLSVL.

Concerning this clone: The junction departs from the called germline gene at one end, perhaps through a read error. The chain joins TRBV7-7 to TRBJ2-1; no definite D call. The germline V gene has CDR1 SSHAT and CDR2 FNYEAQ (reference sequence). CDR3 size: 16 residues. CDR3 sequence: CASSLEVTFSYNEQFF. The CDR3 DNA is TGTGCTAGCAGCTTAGAAGTAACTTTCTCCTACAATGAGCAGTTCTTC.

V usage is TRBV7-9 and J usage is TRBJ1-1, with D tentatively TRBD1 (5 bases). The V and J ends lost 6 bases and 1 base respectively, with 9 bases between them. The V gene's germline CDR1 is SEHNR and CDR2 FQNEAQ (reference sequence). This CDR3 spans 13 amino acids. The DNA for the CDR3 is TGTGCCAGCAGAGCCACAGGGAACACTGAAGCTTTCTTT. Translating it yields CASRATGNTEAFF.

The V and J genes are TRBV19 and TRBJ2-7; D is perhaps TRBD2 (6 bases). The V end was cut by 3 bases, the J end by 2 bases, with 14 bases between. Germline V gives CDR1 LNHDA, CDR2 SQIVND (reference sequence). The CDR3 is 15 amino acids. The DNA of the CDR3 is TGTGCCAGTAGTATGAAAGGAGGGCGGACCTACGAGCAGTACTTC. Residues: CASSMKGGRTYEQYF.

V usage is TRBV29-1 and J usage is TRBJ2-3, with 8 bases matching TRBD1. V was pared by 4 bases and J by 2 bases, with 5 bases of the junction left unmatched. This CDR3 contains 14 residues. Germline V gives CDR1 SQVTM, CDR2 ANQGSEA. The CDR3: CSVAGTGLTDTQYF. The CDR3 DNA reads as TGCAGCGTTGCCGGGACAGGACTCACAGATACGCAGTATTTT.

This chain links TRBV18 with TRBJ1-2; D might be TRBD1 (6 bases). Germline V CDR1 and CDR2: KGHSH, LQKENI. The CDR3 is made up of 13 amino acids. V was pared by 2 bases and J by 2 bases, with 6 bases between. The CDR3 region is CASSPGTNYGYTF. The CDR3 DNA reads TGTGCCAGCTCACCAGGGACAAACTATGGCTACACCTTC.

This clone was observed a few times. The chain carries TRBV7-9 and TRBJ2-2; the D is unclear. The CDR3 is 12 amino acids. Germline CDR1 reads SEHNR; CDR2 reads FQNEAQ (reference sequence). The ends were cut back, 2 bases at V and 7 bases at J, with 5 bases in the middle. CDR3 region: CASSLNSGELFF. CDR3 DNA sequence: TGTGCCAGCAGCTTAAATAGCGGGGAGCTGTTTTTT.

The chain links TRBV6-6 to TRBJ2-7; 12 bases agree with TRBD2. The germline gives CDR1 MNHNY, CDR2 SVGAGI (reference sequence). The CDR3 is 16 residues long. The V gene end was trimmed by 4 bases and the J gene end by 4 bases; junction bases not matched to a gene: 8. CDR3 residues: CASSLLAGGYEYEQYF. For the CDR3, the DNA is TGTGCCAGCAGTTTACTAGCGGGGGGTTATGAGTACGAGCAGTACTTC.